This section outlines one T cell receptor (beta chain) sequence together with its context. Its target is not known. The data belong to a study of cytotoxic CD8 clonotypes in ibrutinib-treated CLL. Study overall: Response samples were drawn at a median of approximately 11 months of treatment, range 6 to 36. Study-wide results and limits: The study found baseline clonality above age-matched healthy donors, tracking circulating CD8+ T-cell counts. Having risen at ibrutinib response, clonality had fallen back toward baseline by progression. Public clonotypes occurred uncommonly; on treatment, they contracted or remained stable.

The ends were cut back, 5 bases at V and 0 bases at J, with 7 bases in the middle. Germline V CDR1 and CDR2: SGHTA, FQGNSA. This CDR3 region has 13 residues. TCRdb's copy holds only in-frame clones and misses some; the assay was immunoSEQ multiplex PCR. The data contain about 85,000 clones, 70% to 80% of them singletons. This receptor was taken from a human donor with chronic lymphocytic leukemia. The specimen comprised PBMCs, sampled after 12 months of ibrutinib treatment. The chain joins TRBV7-2 to TRBJ1-1; D ambiguous. In DNA, the CDR3 is TGTGCCAGCAGCCCCTCCCTGAACACTGAAGCTTTCTTT. Its translation: CASSPSLNTEAFF.